This is a list of T cell receptor beta chains from one sample in a study of blood T cell repertoires in COVID-19. The assay was immunoSEQ multiplex PCR, and TCRdb's table has in-frame clones only and misses some. The sample holds approximately 390,000 clones, 80% to 90% seen once. Material: PBMCs or T cells enriched from blood (not recorded which). The receptor set was obtained from a woman aged 50 to 60 who had recovered from COVID-19. CDR3s include the opening cysteine and the closing phenylalanine or tryptophan.

cdr3_aa	v_call	j_call
CASSFGTGFTEAFF	TRBV27	TRBJ1-1
CASSGGTGGGYTF	TRBV19	TRBJ1-2
CASSAGAWSPLHF	TRBV28	TRBJ1-6
CASSPNRGEVEAFF	TRBV7-9	TRBJ1-1
CASGGGKDQPQHF	TRBV7-2	TRBJ1-5
CAINKGTGWETEAFF	TRBV10-3	TRBJ1-1
CASSLGQGGPGANVLTF	TRBV7-6	TRBJ2-6
CASSDGRRGEKLFF	TRBV2	TRBJ1-4
CASSSMRVTGGQQYF	TRBV14	TRBJ2-7
CASSSGTDQPQHF	TRBV7-9	TRBJ1-5
CSASEAGGFQETQYF	TRBV20-1	TRBJ2-5
CASKDRDGEQFF	TRBV7-9	TRBJ2-1
CASSQGQGSKSSQYF	TRBV4-2	TRBJ2-5
CASSLLGTDTQYF	TRBV5-5	TRBJ2-3
CASTPLTWTDGYTF	TRBV19	TRBJ1-2
CASSPWGENTGELFF	TRBV7-3	TRBJ2-2
CASRTGAEAFF	TRBV10-2	TRBJ1-1
CASTPARRGEETQYF	TRBV7-6	TRBJ2-5
CAWSTASYEQYF	TRBV30	TRBJ2-7
CAISESEVYGYTF	TRBV10-3	TRBJ1-2
CASSLLSGEKLFF	TRBV7-9	TRBJ1-4
CASSLGWGGTGNTIYF	TRBV11-2	TRBJ1-3
CASSQEGGVRGNTIYF	TRBV4-2	TRBJ1-3
CASSLAGTGNQPQHF	TRBV7-9	TRBJ1-5
CASSRSGGGAISTDTQYF	TRBV7-9	TRBJ2-3
CASSPPLGTDTQYF	TRBV18	TRBJ2-3